Listed here are 28 T cell receptor beta chains from one sample, sequenced in a study of blood T cell repertoires in COVID-19. Clones were sequenced by immunoSEQ multiplex PCR, and TCRdb holds only the in-frame ones, with some missing. The data hold approximately 250,000 clones, with approximately 85% observed a single time. Sequencing input: peripheral blood. The receptors come from a man between 45 and 60 years old with COVID-19, enrolled during active disease.

The chain couples TRBV20-1 to TRBJ2-7; D perhaps matches TRBD2 (5 bases). The CDR3 runs 10 residues. V dropped 6 bases and J dropped 5 bases, with 8 bases sitting between them. CDR1 is DFQATT, CDR2 SNEGSKA, per germline (reference sequence). In DNA, the CDR3 is TGCAGTGCATGGCGGGACGAGCAGTACTTC. It translates to CSAWRDEQYF.

The V and J genes are TRBV7-2 and TRBJ2-3; D gene uncertain. This CDR3 spans 13 amino acids. The V end was cut by 2 bases, the J end by 6 bases, with 9 bases between. In germline, CDR1 is SGHTA, CDR2 FQGNSA. CDR3 nucleotides: TGTGCCAGCAGCTTATCGGTTGTTGATACGCAGTATTTT. Encoded protein: CASSLSVVDTQYF.

The rearrangement links TRBV6-5 to TRBJ1-5; D might be TRBD1 (6 bases). The germline V gene encodes CDR1 MNHEY and CDR2 SVGAGI. This CDR3 spans 15 amino acids. The germline V and J ends were trimmed by 8 bases and 0 bases, with 14 bases remaining between them. The CDR3: CASAQGSYSNQPQHF. The CDR3 coding sequence is TGTGCCAGCGCTCAGGGGTCCTATAGCAATCAGCCCCAGCATTTT.

V gene TRBV28 combines with J gene TRBJ2-1; 7 bases match TRBD1. The CDR3 loop spans 14 amino acids. Trimming cost V 6 bases and J 12 bases; bases outside gene matches: 14. From germline, CDR1 is MDHEN and CDR2 SYDVKM. Here the CDR3 reads CASSRQGMSKGQFF. The CDR3 DNA is TGTGCCAGCAGCCGACAGGGAATGAGCAAGGGGCAGTTCTTC.

The gene calls are TRBV10-3 and TRBJ1-2, with D unclear. CDR1 and CDR2 from the germline V gene are ENHRY and SYGVKD. Between the trimmed V and J ends, which lost 0 bases and 7 bases, there was a span of 15 bases. CDR3 size: 15 residues. This CDR3 reads CAISESAQRSSGYTF. CDR3 in DNA: TGTGCCATCAGTGAGTCGGCCCAGCGGTCCTCTGGCTACACCTTC.

The genes are TRBV3-1 (or the pseudogene TRBV3-2) and TRBJ2-3; D is unresolved. V was shortened by 4 bases and J by 3 bases, with 11 bases between the two germline ends. CDR3 length: 14 amino acids. Per the germline V gene, CDR1 is LGHDT and CDR2 is YNNKEL (reference sequence). CDR3: CASSLRVGTDTQYF. The CDR3 coding sequence is TGTGCCAGCAGCCTCCGGGTTGGAACAGATACGCAGTATTTT.

This chain uses TRBV5-4 with TRBJ1-2, with TRBD1 identical over 9 bases. In germline, CDR1 is SGHNT, CDR2 YYREEE (reference sequence). Losses at the gene ends were 5 bases for V and 5 bases for J; bases not matched to a gene: 1. The CDR3 consists of 12 residues. The CDR3 bases are TGTGCCAGCAGAGGACAGGGGTATGGCTACACCTTC. It yields the protein CASRGQGYGYTF.

CDR3 loop: CASRDIGNTIYF. The CDR3 DNA is TGTGCCAGCAGGGACATTGGAAACACCATATATTTT. The chain has TRBV27 and TRBJ1-3; a possible D gene is TRBD1 (5 bases). Trimming left V 6 bases short and J 3 bases short, with 6 bases between. Germline lookup yields CDR1 MNHEY and CDR2 SMNVEV (reference sequence). The CDR3 contains 12 residues.

This clone was observed a single time. The rearrangement uses TRBV19 and TRBJ2-7; D uncertain. Germline V lookup: CDR1 LNHDA, CDR2 SQIVND (reference sequence). The CDR3 is 13 amino acids. Trimming removed 3 bases at V and 5 bases at J, with 11 bases between. The CDR3 DNA follows: TGTGCCAGTAGTATCGTCCCTCGGGACGAGCAGTACTTC. It encodes CASSIVPRDEQYF.

V usage is TRBV5-1 and J usage is TRBJ2-1, with 7 nucleotides matching TRBD1. From germline, CDR1 is SGHRS and CDR2 YFSETQ. Losses at the gene ends were 0 bases for V and 7 bases for J; bases not matched to a gene: 7. This CDR3 has 15 residues. CDR3 in DNA: TGCGCCAGCAGCTTGGAACGGGACAGTAGGAATGAGCAGTTCTTC. Protein sequence: CASSLERDSRNEQFF. Together with reference TRBV5-1 and TRBJ2-1, the CDR3 gives the full variable domain: KAGVTQTPRYLIKTRGQQVTLSCSPISGHRSVSWYQQTPGQGLQFLFEYFSETQRNKGNFPGRFSGRQFSNSRSEMNVSTLELGDSALYLCASSLERDSRNEQFFGPGTRLTVL.

V gene TRBV7-2 combines with J gene TRBJ2-1; TRBD2 agrees at 7 bases. CDR1 is SGHTA, CDR2 FQGNSA, per germline. The CDR3 has 15 residues. After removal of 5 bases from V and 6 bases from J, the junction contained 10 bases not matched to a gene. The CDR3 sequence is CASSPARVAGNEQFF. The CDR3, as DNA: TGTGCCAGCAGCCCCGCAAGGGTAGCGGGCAATGAGCAGTTCTTC. The variable domain in full, with the rest retrieved from reference TRBV7-2 and TRBJ2-1, is GAGVSQSPSNKVTEKGKDVELRCDPISGHTALYWYRQSLGQGLEFLIYFQGNSAPDKSGLPSDRFSAERTGGSVSTLTIQRTQQEDSAVYLCASSPARVAGNEQFFGPGTRLTVL.

The J gene is TRBJ1-1, the V gene TRBV7-8; 9 nucleotides line up with TRBD1. The CDR3 extends over 16 amino acids. Trimming at V came to 0 bases and at J to 0 bases, leaving 2 bases not matched to a gene. Germline-derived CDR1 and CDR2 are SGHVS and FQNEAQ. The CDR3 DNA sequence: TGTGCCAGCAGCTTAGCTGGGACAGGGTTGAACACTGAAGCTTTCTTT. Encoded protein: CASSLAGTGLNTEAFF.

J is TRBJ2-2 and V is TRBV5-1; D possibly corresponds to TRBD1 (6 bases). The CDR3 extends over 14 amino acids. The germline gives CDR1 SGHRS, CDR2 YFSETQ. Trimming removed 0 bases from V and 8 bases from J, with 11 bases in between. CDR3 nucleotides: TGCGCCAGCAGCTTGGAGTACAGGGCGGGGGAGCTGTTTTTT. Its protein product is CASSLEYRAGELFF.

The rearrangement links TRBV7-2 to TRBJ2-5; 14 positions match TRBD2. Germline V lookup: CDR1 SGHTA, CDR2 FQGNSA. Trimming removed 5 bases from V and 5 bases from J; junction bases left unmatched: 10. The CDR3 consists of 17 residues. Written as DNA, the CDR3 is TGTGCCAGCAGCCCGAGGACTAGCGGGGGGTTGGGGGAGACCCAGTACTTC. Its translation is CASSPRTSGGLGETQYF.

J is TRBJ2-2 and V is TRBV10-3; possible D gene TRBD1, 6 bases. The CDR3 covers 14 residues. Trimming removed 6 bases at V and 3 bases at J, with 11 bases between. The V gene's germline CDR1 is ENHRY and CDR2 SYGVKD. CDR3 amino acids: CAIRERTDTGELFF. As DNA, the CDR3 is TGTGCCATCAGAGAACGGACAGACACCGGGGAGCTGTTTTTT.

The chain uses TRBV28 and TRBJ2-2; 7 bases fit TRBD1. J lost 2 bases, V lost 10 bases, and 7 bases had no gene match. Per the germline V gene, CDR1 is MDHEN and CDR2 is SYDVKM. This CDR3 has 14 residues. CDR3 sequence: CATVTGRNTGELFF. CDR3 DNA: TGTGCCACTGTGACAGGGAGAAACACCGGGGAGCTGTTTTTT.

This chain connects TRBV19 to TRBJ2-2, with D maybe TRBD2 (6 bases). This CDR3 has 13 residues. Germline lookup yields CDR1 LNHDA and CDR2 SQIVND (reference sequence). Trimming removed 10 bases at V and 3 bases at J, with 12 bases between. CDR3 DNA: TGTGCCACCTCAGCGGGCTACACCGGGGAGCTGTTTTTT. It translates to CATSAGYTGELFF.

The chain links TRBV11-2 to TRBJ2-7, with D maybe TRBD1 (6 bases). V gave up 0 bases and J gave up 3 bases, with 12 bases separating them. This CDR3 is built from 15 residues. Germline CDR1 reads SGHAT; CDR2 reads FQNNGV. The CDR3 is CASSLDPGEYYEQYF. CDR3 bases: TGTGCCAGCAGCTTAGACCCAGGGGAATACTACGAGCAGTACTTC.

In this sample, this clone turned up many times. The rearrangement uses TRBV9 and TRBJ2-3, with TRBD2 matching 10 bases. Germline trimming cut 2 bases from V and 3 bases from J; bases unmatched to any gene: 6. CDR3 length: 16 residues. The germline gives CDR1 SGDLS, CDR2 YYNGEE. DNA of the CDR3: TGTGCCAGCAGCGTTCGAAGCGGGGGGGGTACAGATACGCAGTATTTT. Its translation: CASSVRSGGGTDTQYF. Variable domain in full (rest from reference TRBV9 and TRBJ2-3): DSGVTQTPKHLITATGQRVTLRCSPRSGDLSVYWYQQSLDQGLQFLIQYYNGEERAKGNILERFSAQQFPDLHSELNLSSLELGDSALYFCASSVRSGGGTDTQYFGPGTRLTVL.

The V gene is TRBV3-1 (or the pseudogene TRBV3-2), the J gene TRBJ1-1, with a possible D match to TRBD1 (5 bases). Per the germline V gene, CDR1 is LGHDT and CDR2 is YNNKEL (reference sequence). V lost 4 bases, J lost 1 base, and 10 bases lay in between. The CDR3 loop spans 14 amino acids. The CDR3 is CASSPWGENTEAFF. CDR3 nucleotide sequence: TGTGCCAGCAGCCCATGGGGGGAGAACACTGAAGCTTTCTTT.

This chain links TRBV5-1 with TRBJ1-1, with D hard to call. V lost 0 bases and J 4 bases, leaving 13 bases between the germline ends. Germline CDR1 is SGHRS and CDR2 is YFSETQ. The CDR3 contains 15 residues. This chain's CDR3 is CASSLVPQWATEAFF. The CDR3 DNA reads TGCGCCAGCAGCTTGGTTCCGCAGTGGGCCACTGAAGCTTTCTTT.

V usage is TRBV27 and J usage is TRBJ1-3; 9 positions match TRBD1. The V and J ends lost 0 bases and 4 bases, in that order; junction bases with no gene match: 4. Germline V lookup: CDR1 MNHEY, CDR2 SMNVEV (reference sequence). This CDR3 spans 16 amino acids. CDR3 sequence: CASSLSGQGSGNTIYF. The CDR3 region has the DNA TGTGCCAGCAGTTTATCGGGACAGGGTTCAGGAAACACCATATATTTT.

The chain uses TRBV2 and TRBJ2-5; no clear D. V gave up 8 bases and J gave up 1 base, with 5 bases separating them. Germline lookup yields CDR1 SNHLY and CDR2 FYNNEI. The CDR3 extends over 11 amino acids. The CDR3 nucleotides read TGTGCCAGCGGAGTCCAAGAGACCCAGTACTTC. Its protein is CASGVQETQYF.

The J gene is TRBJ1-1, the V gene TRBV6-5; 8 nucleotides line up with TRBD1. The CDR3 length is 14 residues. Germline loops: CDR1 MNHEY, CDR2 SVGAGI. The ends lost 7 bases at V and 1 base at J; junction bases unmatched: 5. In DNA, the CDR3 is TGTGCCAGCAACCGACAGGGGCAGAACACTGAAGCTTTCTTT. This codes for CASNRQGQNTEAFF.

The sample holds one count of this clone. The chain uses TRBV18 and TRBJ1-6; 8 bases agree with TRBD1. CDR1 is KGHSH and CDR2 is LQKENI in the germline V gene. The trim removed 6 bases at V and 5 bases at J, leaving 6 bases unmatched. This CDR3 spans 15 amino acids. The CDR3 DNA is TGTGCCAGCTCGCCCGGACAGGGTGATAATTCACCCCTCCACTTT. As protein: CASSPGQGDNSPLHF.

The CDR3 region has the DNA TGCGCCAGCAGCCCCGGACAGGCCCTCAATCAGCCCCAGCATTTT. This gives the protein CASSPGQALNQPQHF. The chain couples TRBV4-1 to TRBJ1-5; TRBD1 aligns across 7 bases. Trimming at V came to 4 bases and at J to 3 bases, leaving 6 bases not matched to a gene. The CDR3 spans 15 residues. Germline V gene data show CDR1 as MGHRA and CDR2 as YSYEKL.

V usage is TRBV9 and J usage is TRBJ2-3; TRBD2 aligns across 15 bases. The V segment lost 2 bases and the J segment 0 bases; nucleotides outside the gene matches: 4. The CDR3 runs 18 residues. Germline lookup yields CDR1 SGDLS and CDR2 YYNGEE. CDR3 loop: CASSVGTSGGISTDTQYF. The CDR3 DNA is TGTGCCAGCAGCGTTGGGACTAGCGGGGGGATTAGCACAGATACGCAGTATTTT.

Concerning this clone: The junction does not match germline at one end; this may be a read error. This chain connects TRBV18 to TRBJ1-1, with 7 nucleotides matching TRBD1. There are 13 residues in the CDR3. Germline V gene lookup returns CDR1 KGHSH and CDR2 LQKENI. The CDR3 DNA reads TGTGCCAGCTCTCCACAGGGGTACACTGAAGCTTTCTTT. It yields the protein CASSPQGYTEAFF.